This entry is about one TCR beta chain. In the authors' workflow: It was from reference gene primer amplification that nucleated cell counts were estimated. Assay: immunoSEQ multiplex PCR; the TCRdb copy retains only in-frame clones and omits some. That table furnishes V, J and clone size, whereas the DNA furnished D and trimming. In the table there are about 160,000 clones, around 80% of which are singletons. This entry comes from a study of blood T cell repertoires in COVID-19. Across the whole study: Some COVID-19 samples were acute and others convalescent; all came from the United States, Italy and Spain.

The CDR3 is 12 amino acids. Germline CDR1 is MDHEN and CDR2 is SYDVKM. Trimming took off 7 bases at V and 3 bases at J, with 10 bases between the two ends. The chain couples TRBV28 to TRBJ2-7; D is ambiguous. Sequencing used peripheral blood. This TCR derives from a woman at least 80 years old with acute or convalescent COVID-19. This CDR3 reads CASTRLGYEQYF. CDR3 in DNA: TGTGCCAGCACAAGACTGGGCTACGAGCAGTACTTC. The complete variable domain, with remaining parts taken from reference TRBV28 and TRBJ2-7, reads DVKVTQSSRYLVKRTGEKVFLECVQDMDHENMFWYRQDPGLGLRLIYFSYDVKMKEKGDIPEGYSVSREKKERFSLILESASTNQTSMYLCASTRLGYEQYFGPGTRLTVT.